This entry features one T cell receptor (beta chain) sequence. There are 16 residues in the CDR3. V lost 4 bases to trimming and J lost 4 bases; unmatched junction nucleotides: 9. Germline V gives CDR1 MRHNA, CDR2 SNTAGT. The record originates from a study of CD8 T cells in Susac syndrome. Random hexamers primed reverse transcription of about 0.45 to 1 ug RNA. One entry per CDR3 protein, called by TCRdb with MiXCR from the immunoSEQ multiplex PCR reads. The data contain around 300,000 distinct CDR3 sequences, roughly 90% of them singletons. Sequencing of TCR beta was carried out in blood CD8+ and CD4+ T cells. Each multiple sclerosis control was a treatment-naive patient with relapsing-remitting disease that was either stable or active. The CD8+ and CD4+ T cells were isolated magnetically using a negative isolation approach, whereas the TEMRA cells were enriched by FACS.

The TCR sequence derives from a human donor with multiple sclerosis. The sample consisted of CD8+ T cells from PBMCs. V and J are TRBV6-4 and TRBJ2-5; 10 nucleotides match TRBD2. The CDR3 DNA reads TGTGCCAGCAGTGCGGCACTAGCGGGAACCCCAGAGACCCAGTACTTC. Translated: CASSAALAGTPETQYF.